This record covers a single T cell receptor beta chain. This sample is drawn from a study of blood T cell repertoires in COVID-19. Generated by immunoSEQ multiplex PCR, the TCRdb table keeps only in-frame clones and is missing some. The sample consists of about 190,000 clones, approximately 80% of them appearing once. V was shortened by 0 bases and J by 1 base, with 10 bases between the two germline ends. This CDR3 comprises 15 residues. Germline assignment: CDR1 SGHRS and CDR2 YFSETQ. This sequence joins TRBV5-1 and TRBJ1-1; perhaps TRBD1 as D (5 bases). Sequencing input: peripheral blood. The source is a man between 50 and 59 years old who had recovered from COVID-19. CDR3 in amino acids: CASSLDWGENTEAFF. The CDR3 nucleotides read TGCGCCAGCAGCTTGGATTGGGGGGAGAACACTGAAGCTTTCTTT.